This is a list of T cell receptor beta chains from one sample in a study of OX40 agonist ivuxolimab in advanced cancers. The assay was immunoSEQ multiplex PCR, and TCRdb's table has in-frame clones only and misses some. The data show roughly 91,000 clones, 70% to 90% seen once. This material consisted of CD4+ or CD8+ T cells sorted from blood, taken in a trial of the OX40 agonist ivuxolimab. The receptors shown here come from an adult with an advanced solid tumor such as melanoma, head and neck, liver or kidney cancer. Each CDR3 is given with its conserved first and last residue. D genes are given only for firm matches. Size values are once, few and many counts, or a class for expanded clones, and some rows have none.

d_gene: TRBD1; v_gene: TRBV6-6; abundance: .; j_gene: TRBJ1-4; CDR3nt: TGTGCCAGCAGTCTTGGGACAGCAAGTAATGAAAAACTGTTTTTT; CDR3aa: CASSLGTASNEKLFF
d_gene: TRBD1; v_gene: TRBV10-3; abundance: .; j_gene: TRBJ2-1; CDR3nt: TGTGCCATCAGGGGGACAGGGGGCGGGCAGTTCTTC; CDR3aa: CAIRGTGGGQFF
d_gene: TRBD2; v_gene: TRBV6-6; abundance: .; j_gene: TRBJ2-7; CDR3nt: TGTGCCAGCAGAGAGCGGGGGAACTTCTACGAGCAGTACTTC; CDR3aa: CASRERGNFYEQYF
d_gene: .; v_gene: TRBV7-8; abundance: once; j_gene: TRBJ1-1; CDR3nt: TGTGCCAGCAGCTTACGGGGGATGGGGGTTTCTGAAGCTTTCTTT; CDR3aa: CASSLRGMGVSEAFF
d_gene: .; v_gene: TRBV11-2; abundance: .; j_gene: TRBJ1-1; CDR3nt: TGTGCCAGCAGCTTAGAAACAGGCAGATCTGAAGCTTTCTTT; CDR3aa: CASSLETGRSEAFF
d_gene: TRBD1; v_gene: TRBV30; abundance: .; j_gene: TRBJ1-1; CDR3nt: TGTGCCTGGGACAGGGGAGACGAGGCCGAAGCTTTCTTT; CDR3aa: CAWDRGDEAEAFF
d_gene: TRBD1; v_gene: TRBV11-2; abundance: .; j_gene: TRBJ2-7; CDR3nt: TGTGCCAGCAGCTTAGATACAGGGGGGATCGAGCAGTACTTC; CDR3aa: CASSLDTGGIEQYF
d_gene: .; v_gene: TRBV12-5; abundance: .; j_gene: TRBJ2-7; CDR3nt: TGTGCTAGTGGTTTGAATTACGAGCAGTACTTC; CDR3aa: CASGLNYEQYF
d_gene: .; v_gene: TRBV18; abundance: .; j_gene: TRBJ1-3; CDR3nt: TGTGCCAGCTCACCGGGCCCGCTGTCTGGAAACACCATATATTTT; CDR3aa: CASSPGPLSGNTIYF
d_gene: TRBD1; v_gene: TRBV12-5; abundance: .; j_gene: TRBJ1-1; CDR3nt: TGTGCTAGTGGTTTGGTAGCCTCGTGGACAGGTGAGGCTTTCTTT; CDR3aa: CASGLVASWTGEAFF
d_gene: TRBD1; v_gene: TRBV7-6; abundance: .; j_gene: TRBJ1-2; CDR3nt: TGTGCCAGCAGCTTAGCTCCGACAGGGGGCTTAAACTATGGCTACACCTTC; CDR3aa: CASSLAPTGGLNYGYTF
d_gene: .; v_gene: TRBV27; abundance: .; j_gene: TRBJ2-1; CDR3nt: TGTGCCAGCAGTTTAGGCCGGGTGTCCAATGAGCAGTTCTTC; CDR3aa: CASSLGRVSNEQFF
d_gene: .; v_gene: TRBV10-2; abundance: .; j_gene: TRBJ1-5; CDR3nt: TGCGCCAGCAGTGAACCGACGGGCTATTATAGCAATCAGCCCCAGCATTTT; CDR3aa: CASSEPTGYYSNQPQHF
d_gene: .; v_gene: TRBV7-8; abundance: .; j_gene: TRBJ2-6; CDR3nt: TGTGCCAGCAGCCCGAACGGGCAGATCTCTGGGGCCAACGTCCTGACTTTC; CDR3aa: CASSPNGQISGANVLTF
d_gene: .; v_gene: TRBV7-2; abundance: .; j_gene: TRBJ1-2; CDR3nt: TGTGCCAGCACCCCCCCGGGTCAAGGCTATGGCTACACCTTC; CDR3aa: CASTPPGQGYGYTF
d_gene: .; v_gene: TRBV28; abundance: .; j_gene: TRBJ1-5; CDR3nt: TGTGCCAGCAGTCCCAGTCGGGGAGGGAATCAGCCCCAGCATTTT; CDR3aa: CASSPSRGGNQPQHF
d_gene: .; v_gene: TRBV20-1; abundance: .; j_gene: TRBJ2-5; CDR3nt: TGCAGTGCTCTTACACAAGAGACCCAGTACTTC; CDR3aa: CSALTQETQYF
d_gene: .; v_gene: TRBV29-1; abundance: .; j_gene: TRBJ1-1; CDR3nt: TGCAGCGTTGAAAAACACTTAAACACTGAAGCTTTCTTT; CDR3aa: CSVEKHLNTEAFF
d_gene: .; v_gene: TRBV6-6; abundance: .; j_gene: TRBJ1-2; CDR3nt: TGTGCCAGCAGTTCCACAGGGATAAGTGGCTACACCTTC; CDR3aa: CASSSTGISGYTF
d_gene: TRBD1; v_gene: TRBV7-2; abundance: .; j_gene: TRBJ1-4; CDR3nt: TGTGCCAGCAGCCCAGGACAGGGGGAAAAACTGTTTTTT; CDR3aa: CASSPGQGEKLFF
d_gene: .; v_gene: TRBV11-2; abundance: once; j_gene: TRBJ1-2; CDR3nt: TGTGCCAGCAGCTTAGAGGCAGACAACTTCTATGGCTACACCTTC; CDR3aa: CASSLEADNFYGYTF
d_gene: TRBD2; v_gene: TRBV11-3; abundance: .; j_gene: TRBJ2-7; CDR3nt: TGTGCCAGCAGCACCCGGGGAGGCGGGGGCGAGCAGTACTTC; CDR3aa: CASSTRGGGGEQYF
d_gene: TRBD2; v_gene: TRBV10-3; abundance: .; j_gene: TRBJ2-5; CDR3nt: TGTGCCATCTCCCAGACTAGCGGGGGGGCAGAGACCCAGTACTTC; CDR3aa: CAISQTSGGAETQYF
d_gene: .; v_gene: TRBV7-2; abundance: .; j_gene: TRBJ2-7; CDR3nt: TGTGCCAGCAGCGTACGCAGGGTGGAAGGGTACGAGCAGTACTTC; CDR3aa: CASSVRRVEGYEQYF
d_gene: TRBD1; v_gene: TRBV10-3; abundance: .; j_gene: TRBJ1-1; CDR3nt: TGTGCCATCAACCGACAGGGTGGGAACACTGAAGCTTTCTTT; CDR3aa: CAINRQGGNTEAFF
d_gene: TRBD1; v_gene: TRBV30; abundance: .; j_gene: TRBJ2-1; CDR3nt: TGTGCCTGGAGTGTACTGGGGACAGGGACCCATGAGCAGTTCTTC; CDR3aa: CAWSVLGTGTHEQFF
d_gene: .; v_gene: TRBV9; abundance: once; j_gene: TRBJ2-5; CDR3nt: TGTGCCAGCAGCGTAGCACAAGAGACCCAGTACTTC; CDR3aa: CASSVAQETQYF
d_gene: .; v_gene: TRBV5-6; abundance: .; j_gene: TRBJ2-2; CDR3nt: TGTGCCAGCAGCTTGGAGACCCCCTGGGCCTTGACCGGGGAGCTGTTTTTT; CDR3aa: CASSLETPWALTGELFF
d_gene: .; v_gene: TRBV7-2; abundance: .; j_gene: TRBJ1-1; CDR3nt: TGTGCCAGCAGCTTATTCACGGCGAACACTGAAGCTTTCTTT; CDR3aa: CASSLFTANTEAFF
d_gene: TRBD1; v_gene: TRBV6-6; abundance: .; j_gene: TRBJ2-5; CDR3nt: TGTGCCAGCAGGGGACAGACAGGGGCAGGGGAGACCCAGTACTTC; CDR3aa: CASRGQTGAGETQYF
d_gene: TRBD1; v_gene: TRBV4-1; abundance: few; j_gene: TRBJ1-4; CDR3nt: TGCGCCAGCAGCCATGGACAGGGGGCGGGTGAAAAACTGTTTTTT; CDR3aa: CASSHGQGAGEKLFF
d_gene: .; v_gene: TRBV27; abundance: .; j_gene: TRBJ1-1; CDR3nt: TGTGCCAGCAGTCCCAACCCCCCGGACGAGAGGACTGAAGCTTTCTTT; CDR3aa: CASSPNPPDERTEAFF
d_gene: .; v_gene: TRBV18; abundance: .; j_gene: TRBJ2-3; CDR3nt: TGTGCCAGCTCACCACCTTCGGCTAGCCCAGATACGCAGTATTTT; CDR3aa: CASSPPSASPDTQYF
d_gene: .; v_gene: TRBV6-1; abundance: .; j_gene: TRBJ1-2; CDR3nt: TGTGCCAGCAGGACCAGTGGGGCAGAGGAGGGCTACACCTTC; CDR3aa: CASRTSGAEEGYTF
d_gene: TRBD1; v_gene: TRBV6-1; abundance: .; j_gene: TRBJ1-2; CDR3nt: TGTGCCAGCAGTGGGACAGGGGGCTGGGACTATGGCTACACCTTC; CDR3aa: CASSGTGGWDYGYTF
d_gene: .; v_gene: TRBV4-1; abundance: .; j_gene: TRBJ1-1; CDR3nt: TGCGCCAGCAGCCAGCCTCTCCGGGGCCCAAGGAACACTGAAGCTTTCTTT; CDR3aa: CASSQPLRGPRNTEAFF
d_gene: .; v_gene: TRBV6-5; abundance: few; j_gene: TRBJ2-7; CDR3nt: TGTGCCAGCAGTTACTCGACATCATCCTTAACCTACGAGCAGTACTTC; CDR3aa: CASSYSTSSLTYEQYF
d_gene: .; v_gene: TRBV19; abundance: .; j_gene: TRBJ1-2; CDR3nt: TGTGCCAGTAGTACAGTAAGGAGCGTCTATGGCTACACCTTC; CDR3aa: CASSTVRSVYGYTF
d_gene: .; v_gene: TRBV30; abundance: .; j_gene: TRBJ2-2; CDR3nt: TGTGCCTGGAGTTTTAGCACCACCGGGGAGCTGTTTTTT; CDR3aa: CAWSFSTTGELFF
d_gene: .; v_gene: TRBV11-3; abundance: .; j_gene: TRBJ2-6; CDR3nt: TGTGCCAGCAGCTCGGGACAACCCGGGGCAGGGGCCAACGTCCTGACTTTC; CDR3aa: CASSSGQPGAGANVLTF
d_gene: TRBD1; v_gene: TRBV28; abundance: .; j_gene: TRBJ1-4; CDR3nt: TGTGCCAGCAGGCCCGCCCCCGGGACAGGGCCCGAAAAACTGTTTTTT; CDR3aa: CASRPAPGTGPEKLFF
d_gene: TRBD1; v_gene: TRBV7-8; abundance: once; j_gene: TRBJ1-2; CDR3nt: TGTGCCAGCAGCCAAATTGGACAGGGAGGCTACACCTTC; CDR3aa: CASSQIGQGGYTF
d_gene: TRBD1; v_gene: TRBV5-1; abundance: .; j_gene: TRBJ2-3; CDR3nt: TGCGCCAGCAGGAATACAGGGGACCCTAGCACAGATACGCAGTATTTT; CDR3aa: CASRNTGDPSTDTQYF
d_gene: TRBD2; v_gene: TRBV6-5; abundance: .; j_gene: TRBJ2-1; CDR3nt: TGTGCCAGCAGTTACTCAAGCGGGGGGGCCCGAGATGAGCAGTTCTTC; CDR3aa: CASSYSSGGARDEQFF
d_gene: .; v_gene: TRBV28; abundance: once; j_gene: TRBJ1-2; CDR3nt: TGTGCCAGCAGTTTAAGGGGGGCGCCCGGCACCTTC; CDR3aa: CASSLRGAPGTF
d_gene: .; v_gene: TRBV6-6; abundance: .; j_gene: TRBJ1-2; CDR3nt: TGTGCCAGCAGTAAACAGGGTGGGGATGGCTACACCTTC; CDR3aa: CASSKQGGDGYTF
d_gene: .; v_gene: TRBV7-2; abundance: .; j_gene: TRBJ2-3; CDR3nt: TGTGCCAGCAGCTTAGGATGGGAGAATACGCAGTATTTT; CDR3aa: CASSLGWENTQYF
d_gene: TRBD1; v_gene: TRBV7-3; abundance: .; j_gene: TRBJ2-7; CDR3nt: TGTGCCAGCAGCCCCCGACAGGGTTCCTACGAGCAGTACTTC; CDR3aa: CASSPRQGSYEQYF
d_gene: .; v_gene: TRBV6-5; abundance: .; j_gene: TRBJ2-7; CDR3nt: TGTGCCAGCCACCCCCGGCCGGAGGGGAGCTACGAGCAGTACTTC; CDR3aa: CASHPRPEGSYEQYF
d_gene: TRBD1; v_gene: TRBV29-1; abundance: .; j_gene: TRBJ1-2; CDR3nt: TGCAGCGTCCGGCAGGGGGCTGTTGGCTACACCTTC; CDR3aa: CSVRQGAVGYTF
d_gene: TRBD1; v_gene: TRBV6-5; abundance: .; j_gene: TRBJ1-4; CDR3nt: TGTGCCAGCAGCCTATCGGGACAGGGTGTGGAAAAACTGTTTTTT; CDR3aa: CASSLSGQGVEKLFF
d_gene: .; v_gene: TRBV19; abundance: .; j_gene: TRBJ2-7; CDR3nt: TGTGCCAGTAGTATAAGGATCCACTACTACGAGCAGTACTTC; CDR3aa: CASSIRIHYYEQYF
d_gene: TRBD2; v_gene: TRBV18; abundance: once; j_gene: TRBJ2-5; CDR3nt: TGTGCCAGCTCACCATCTAGCGGGGGCCCGGAGACCCAGTACTTC; CDR3aa: CASSPSSGGPETQYF
d_gene: .; v_gene: TRBV7-9; abundance: .; j_gene: TRBJ2-2; CDR3nt: TGTGCCAGCAGCTTAACCCGATTGAGGACCGGGGAGCTGTTTTTT; CDR3aa: CASSLTRLRTGELFF
d_gene: .; v_gene: TRBV6-6; abundance: .; j_gene: TRBJ1-2; CDR3nt: TGTGCCAGCAGAAGTAACTATGGCTACACCTTC; CDR3aa: CASRSNYGYTF
d_gene: TRBD2; v_gene: TRBV7-3; abundance: .; j_gene: TRBJ2-3; CDR3nt: TGTGCCAGCAGCTTATTTGGTAGCGGGGGGGCCTTTAGGACAGATACGCAGTATTTT; CDR3aa: CASSLFGSGGAFRTDTQYF
d_gene: TRBD1; v_gene: TRBV6-1; abundance: .; j_gene: TRBJ2-3; CDR3nt: TGTGCCAGCAGTGAGAGACAGGGTCCAACAACTAGCACAGATACGCAGTATTTT; CDR3aa: CASSERQGPTTSTDTQYF